Shown below are 16 T cell receptor beta chains from a single sample sequenced in a study of blood T cell repertoires in COVID-19. Assay used: immunoSEQ multiplex PCR; TCRdb lists only in-frame clones, some missing. The sample lists about 98,000 clones, over 75% seen once, with approximately 11% in the top ten. What was sequenced was peripheral blood. The receptor set was obtained from a woman older than 75 with acute or convalescent COVID-19.

Written as DNA, the CDR3 is TGTGCCAGCAGGCCTACTAGCGGGGTCACAGATACGCAGTATTTT. It is translated as CASRPTSGVTDTQYF. This rearrangement joins TRBV2 to TRBJ2-3; 10 bases are a match to TRBD2. CDR1 and CDR2 (germline): SNHLY, FYNNEI. The J segment lost 2 bases and the V segment lost 6 bases, leaving 5 bases of the junction unmatched. There are 15 residues in the CDR3. The entire variable domain, with the rest obtained from reference TRBV2 and TRBJ2-3, is as follows: EPEVTQTPSHQVTQMGQEVILRCVPISNHLYFYWYRQILGQKVEFLVSFYNNEISEKSEIFDDQFSVERPDGSNFTLKIRSTKLEDSAMYFCASRPTSGVTDTQYFGPGTRLTVL.

The rearrangement uses TRBV7-9 and TRBJ1-6; TRBD1 is a possible D gene (6 bases). This CDR3 has 16 residues. Trimming pared 8 bases from V and 8 bases from J, leaving 22 bases between. The germline V gene encodes CDR1 SEHNR and CDR2 FQNEAQ (reference sequence). CDR3: CASHRDTVKVDSPLHF. The CDR3, as DNA: TGTGCCAGCCACCGGGACACGGTCAAGGTGGATTCACCCCTCCACTTT.

J is TRBJ1-4 and V is TRBV9; D is perhaps TRBD1 (6 bases). Per the germline V gene, CDR1 is SGDLS and CDR2 is YYNGEE. V dropped 0 bases and J dropped 3 bases, with 9 bases sitting between them. The CDR3 spans 15 residues. The CDR3 coding sequence is TGTGCCAGCAGCGTAGGGACAGTACCTAATGAAAAACTGTTTTTT. Protein product: CASSVGTVPNEKLFF.

The V call is TRBV6-4, the J call TRBJ2-4; TRBD1 is a possible D gene (5 bases). V was trimmed by 6 bases and J by 6 bases, leaving 12 bases between them. CDR1 is MRHNA, CDR2 SNTAGT, per germline. This CDR3 is 13 amino acids long. CDR3 region: CASRVGPGNIQYF. Written as DNA, the CDR3 is TGTGCCAGCAGGGTGGGGCCGGGAAACATTCAGTACTTC.

The chain employs TRBV5-6 and TRBJ2-5; TRBD2 matches at 9 bases. Trimming took 4 bases from V and 5 from J; bases not matched to a gene: 6. Germline CDR1 reads SGHDT; CDR2 reads YYEEEE. The CDR3 is 14 residues long. CDR3 region: CASSRGLAVETQYF. In DNA form, the CDR3 reads TGTGCCAGCAGCCGGGGACTAGCCGTGGAGACCCAGTACTTC. Full variable domain (rest looked up from reference TRBV5-6 and TRBJ2-5): DAGVTQSPTHLIKTRGQQVTLRCSPKSGHDTVSWYQQALGQGPQFIFQYYEEEERQRGNFPDRFSGHQFPNYSSELNVNALLLGDSALYLCASSRGLAVETQYFGPGTRLLVL.

The chain uses TRBV12-3 or TRBV12-4 and TRBJ2-5; possible D gene TRBD2, 5 bases. Trimming took 8 bases from V and 3 from J, leaving 7 bases between them. The CDR3 is 11 amino acids. The CDR3 reads CASGREETQYF. The CDR3 region has the DNA TGTGCCAGCGGGCGGGAAGAGACCCAGTACTTC.

This chain uses TRBV28 with TRBJ2-4, with D perhaps matching TRBD1 (5 bases). The CDR3 contains 11 residues. V was shortened by 7 bases and J by 8 bases, with 9 bases between the two germline ends. Per germline, CDR1 MDHEN and CDR2 SYDVKM. CDR3 amino acids: CASKGFDIQYF. CDR3 nucleotide sequence: TGTGCCAGCAAGGGGTTCGACATTCAGTACTTC.

The V gene is TRBV2, the J gene TRBJ2-2; TRBD2 matches at 11 bases. In germline, CDR1 is SNHLY, CDR2 FYNNEI. The CDR3 is 17 residues long. Germline trimming cut 6 bases from V and 4 bases from J; bases unmatched to any gene: 10. CDR3 sequence: CASRTSGGTRGTGELFF. The CDR3 nucleotides are TGTGCCAGCAGAACTAGCGGGGGTACCCGGGGCACCGGGGAGCTGTTTTTT.

The genes are TRBV7-6 and TRBJ2-1; the D gene is possibly TRBD2 (6 bases). Germline lookup yields CDR1 SGHVS and CDR2 FNYEAQ. This CDR3 is built from 15 residues. Trimming removed 0 bases at V and 8 bases at J, with 14 bases between. This CDR3 reads CASSLAHGGSDEQFF. Written as DNA, the CDR3 is TGTGCCAGCAGCTTAGCGCATGGAGGGTCGGATGAGCAGTTCTTC.

This clone was observed a single time. The chain couples TRBV15 to TRBJ2-2; the D gene is possibly TRBD1 (6 bases). The length of the CDR3 is 16 residues. V lost 0 bases, J lost 4 bases, and 12 bases lay in between. Germline loops: CDR1 LNHNV, CDR2 YYDKDF (reference sequence). The CDR3 loop is CATSRDQGSSTGELFF. CDR3 nucleotides: TGTGCCACCAGCAGAGATCAGGGGTCGTCCACCGGGGAGCTGTTTTTT.

The CDR3 DNA sequence: TGTGCCTGGAGTGTAAGGGGGGGTCCACGTCGGAGCACTGAAGCTTTCTTT. The encoded protein is CAWSVRGGPRRSTEAFF. The chain has TRBV30 and TRBJ1-1, with D tentatively TRBD1 (6 bases). Trimming pared 0 bases from V and 4 bases from J, leaving 21 bases between. CDR1 and CDR2 from the germline V gene are GTSNPN and SVGIG (reference sequence). The length of the CDR3 is 17 residues.

V is TRBV19 and J is TRBJ2-6, with 10 bases identical to TRBD1. This CDR3 is 22 amino acids long. Per germline, CDR1 LNHDA and CDR2 SQIVND (reference sequence). The V gene end was trimmed by 1 base and the J gene end by 0 bases; junction bases not matched to a gene: 15. CDR3 protein: CASSIGLRDRGPLLSGANVLTF. CDR3 bases: TGTGCCAGTAGTATAGGGCTCCGGGACAGGGGACCTCTCCTCTCTGGGGCCAACGTCCTGACTTTC.

V gene TRBV7-3 combines with J gene TRBJ1-2, with no clear D. Trimming pared 5 bases from V and 2 bases from J, leaving 9 bases between. This CDR3 contains 13 residues. CDR1 and CDR2 from the germline V gene are SGHTA and FQGTGA. The CDR3 protein is CASSPDKNYGYTF. The CDR3 bases are TGTGCCAGCAGCCCCGACAAGAACTATGGCTACACCTTC. Full variable domain (outside the CDR3, taken from reference TRBV7-3 and TRBJ1-2): GAGVSQTPSNKVTEKGKYVELRCDPISGHTALYWYRQSLGQGPEFLIYFQGTGAADDSGLPNDRFFAVRPEGSVSTLKIQRTERGDSAVYLCASSPDKNYGYTFGSGTRLTVV.

The chain couples TRBV6-6 to TRBJ1-1; perhaps TRBD1 as D (6 bases). The V end lost 2 bases, the J end lost 0 bases, and 13 bases lay between the germline ends. In germline, CDR1 is MNHNY, CDR2 SVGAGI (reference sequence). The CDR3 loop spans 16 amino acids. CDR3 amino acids: CASSYRTAVMNTEAFF. In DNA form, the CDR3 reads TGTGCCAGCAGTTACAGGACAGCCGTTATGAACACTGAAGCTTTCTTT.

The chain carries TRBV19 and TRBJ2-3; 12 nucleotides line up with TRBD2. The CDR3 has 16 residues. V lost 4 bases and J lost 6; bases outside the gene matches: 8. The V gene's germline CDR1 is LNHDA and CDR2 SQIVND (reference sequence). The CDR3 region is CASSTQLAGGMDTQYF. The CDR3 region has the DNA TGTGCCAGTAGTACCCAACTAGCGGGGGGTATGGATACGCAGTATTTT.

The chain employs TRBV5-4 and TRBJ2-3; TRBD2 matches at 10 bases. The CDR3 length is 17 residues. V lost 4 bases to trimming and J lost 6 bases; unmatched junction nucleotides: 14. Looked up from germline, CDR1 is SGHNT and CDR2 is YYREEE (reference sequence). This chain's CDR3 is CASSRGVAGGSQDTQYF. The CDR3 DNA is TGTGCCAGCAGCCGAGGGGTAGCGGGGGGTAGTCAGGATACGCAGTATTTT.